This entry is about one TCR beta chain. V was shortened by 2 bases and J by 6 bases, with 3 bases between the two germline ends. Germline lookup yields CDR1 SEHNR and CDR2 FQNEAQ (reference sequence). There are 11 residues in the CDR3. The data were obtained in a study of blood T cell repertoires in COVID-19. Per the original data handling: Amplification of reference gene primers provided the estimated nucleated cell counts. Produced via immunoSEQ multiplex PCR; TCRdb's table is partial and in-frame only. The DNA was the basis for D and trimming; V, J and clone size are from that table. The data hold some 130,000 clones, with 87% observed a single time.

Sequenced input: peripheral blood. J is TRBJ2-3 and V is TRBV7-9; D gene ambiguous. The receptor was derived from a man aged 50-59 years with active COVID-19. CDR3 amino acids: CASSLSDTQYF. The CDR3 DNA sequence: TGTGCCAGCAGCTTATCGGATACGCAGTATTTT.